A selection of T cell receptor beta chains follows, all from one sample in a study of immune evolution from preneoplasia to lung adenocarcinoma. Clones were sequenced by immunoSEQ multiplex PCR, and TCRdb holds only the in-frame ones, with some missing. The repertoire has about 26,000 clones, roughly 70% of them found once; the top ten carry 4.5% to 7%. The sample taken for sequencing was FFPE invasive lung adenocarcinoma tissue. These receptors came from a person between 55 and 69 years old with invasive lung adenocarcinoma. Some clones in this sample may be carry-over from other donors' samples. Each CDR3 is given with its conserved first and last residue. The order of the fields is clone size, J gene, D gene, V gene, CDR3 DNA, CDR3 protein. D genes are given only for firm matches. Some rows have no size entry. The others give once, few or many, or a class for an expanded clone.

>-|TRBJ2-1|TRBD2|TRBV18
TGTGCCAGCTCACCCACGGGAGGTGAGCAGTTCTTC
CASSPTGGEQFF
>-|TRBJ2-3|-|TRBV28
TGTGCCAGCAGTTCACCGGGACATACCTACACAGATACGCAGTATTTT
CASSSPGHTYTDTQYF
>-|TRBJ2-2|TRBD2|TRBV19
TGTGCCAGTAGTACCGGGACTACCACCGGGGAGCTGTTTTTT
CASSTGTTTGELFF
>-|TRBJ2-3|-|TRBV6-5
TGTGCCAGCAGGCTCGGGGTAACTAGCACAGATACGCAGTATTTT
CASRLGVTSTDTQYF
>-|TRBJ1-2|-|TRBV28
TGTGCCAGCAGTCAATCCGGGGCGGATTACCACGATGGCTACACCTTC
CASSQSGADYHDGYTF
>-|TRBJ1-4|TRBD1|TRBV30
TGTGCCTGGAGCGCCGGGACAGCAGAAGAAAAACTGTTTTTT
CAWSAGTAEEKLFF
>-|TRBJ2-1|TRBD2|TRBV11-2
TGTGCCAGCAGCGCGTTCGGGGGAGCGGGAGTTCGTAATGAGCAGTTCTTC
CASSAFGGAGVRNEQFF
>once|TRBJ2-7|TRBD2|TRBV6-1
TGTGCCAGCAGTGCCAGGTACGGGACTAGCGGGGCCTACGAGCAGTACTTC
CASSARYGTSGAYEQYF
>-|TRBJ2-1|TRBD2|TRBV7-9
TGTGCCAGCAGCTTAGGCCTAGCGGGAGATCTCAATGAGCAGTTCTTC
CASSLGLAGDLNEQFF
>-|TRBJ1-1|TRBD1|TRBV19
TGTGCCAGTAGTAGAGGACAGGGCTCGGAAGCTTTCTTT
CASSRGQGSEAFF
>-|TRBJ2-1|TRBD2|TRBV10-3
TGTGCCATCAGCTCGACTAGCGGAACAGTCAATGAGCAGTTCTTC
CAISSTSGTVNEQFF
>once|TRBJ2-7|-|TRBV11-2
TGTGCCAGCAGCAGCGGGACAGGCTTCTACGAGCAGTACTTC
CASSSGTGFYEQYF
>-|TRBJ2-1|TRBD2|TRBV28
TGTGCCAGCAGTTTCGCCTATGGCCAGCGGGATGACAATGAGCAGTTCTTC
CASSFAYGQRDDNEQFF
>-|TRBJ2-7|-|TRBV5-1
TGCGCCAGCAGCGTGACCACGGGCTACGAGCAGTACTTC
CASSVTTGYEQYF
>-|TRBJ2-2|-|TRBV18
TGTGCCAGCTCACCACTGACCGGGGAGCTGTTTTTT
CASSPLTGELFF
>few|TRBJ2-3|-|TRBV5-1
TGCGCCAGTGCCGGGGACGGCGCAGATACGCAGTATTTT
CASAGDGADTQYF
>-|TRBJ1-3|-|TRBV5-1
TGCGCCAGCGTGGGGGAGGTCCTCTCTGGAAACACCATATATTTT
CASVGEVLSGNTIYF
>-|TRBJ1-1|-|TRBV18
TGTGCCAGCTCCCTAACCGCAAACACTGAAGCTTTCTTT
CASSLTANTEAFF
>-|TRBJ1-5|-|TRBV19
TGTGCCAGCCGACGGGAGGGGGGTCAGCCCCAGCATTTT
CASRREGGQPQHF
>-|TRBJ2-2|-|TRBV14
TGTGCCAGCAGCCAACTAACAGGGAGGGTAGATCGCGGGGAGCTGTTTTTT
CASSQLTGRVDRGELFF
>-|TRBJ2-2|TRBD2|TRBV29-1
TGCAGCGGTCTCGGACTAGCGGGAAAGAACACCGGGGAGCTGTTTTTT
CSGLGLAGKNTGELFF
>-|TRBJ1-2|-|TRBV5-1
TGCGCCAGCAGCTTGGTAGGCGGACGCTACACCTTC
CASSLVGGRYTF
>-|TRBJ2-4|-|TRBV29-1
TGCAGCGTTGCCCCCGGGCCGGATAAGGCCAAAAACATTCAGTACTTC
CSVAPGPDKAKNIQYF
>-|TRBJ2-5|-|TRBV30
TGTGCCTGGAGAGACAGGAGCCATCAAGAGACCCAGTACTTC
CAWRDRSHQETQYF
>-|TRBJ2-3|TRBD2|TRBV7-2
TGTGCCAGCAGCTTAGATGGACTAGCGGGAGATACGCAGTATTTT
CASSLDGLAGDTQYF
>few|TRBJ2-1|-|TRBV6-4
TGTGCCAGCGCCCAAGGACCTAGTTTTAGTAGCTCCTACAATGAGCAGTTCTTC
CASAQGPSFSSSYNEQFF
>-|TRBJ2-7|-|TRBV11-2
TGTGCCAGCAGCCGCAACTCCCCGGACGAGCAGTACTTC
CASSRNSPDEQYF
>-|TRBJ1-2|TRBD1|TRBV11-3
TGTGCCAGCAGCTCAACCCCGGGACAGACTAATGGCTACACCTTC
CASSSTPGQTNGYTF
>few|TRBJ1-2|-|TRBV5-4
TGTGCCAGCAGCTTGGATCGGGCTAACTATGGCTACACCTTC
CASSLDRANYGYTF
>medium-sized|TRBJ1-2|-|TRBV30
TGTGCCTGGAGACGAAGGGCCCGGGGAGGCTATGGCTACACCTTC
CAWRRRARGGYGYTF
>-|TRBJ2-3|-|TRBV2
TGTGCCAGCAGGAGAGGAAGGGAGGGCACAGATACGCAGTATTTT
CASRRGREGTDTQYF
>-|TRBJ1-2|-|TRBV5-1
TGCGCCAGCAGCGCCGGGGCTACATATGGCTACACCTTC
CASSAGATYGYTF
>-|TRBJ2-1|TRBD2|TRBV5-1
TGCGCCAGCAGCTTGGCGTCTAGCGGGTATGGTGAGCAGTTCTTC
CASSLASSGYGEQFF
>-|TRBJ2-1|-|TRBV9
TGTGCCAGCAGCCCCACGACTAGTCTGGATGAGCAGTTCTTC
CASSPTTSLDEQFF
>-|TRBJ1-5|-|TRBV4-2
TGTGCCAGCAGCCAAGACAGGGGACAGCCCCAGCATTTT
CASSQDRGQPQHF
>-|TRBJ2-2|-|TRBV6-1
TGTGCCAGTTCTCCCCAGGGATTCGGGGAGCTGTTTTTT
CASSPQGFGELFF